The 8 T cell receptor beta chains presented below share a single source sample, sequenced in a study of T cell responses to AZD1222 COVID-19 vaccine. Sequenced by immunoSEQ multiplex PCR; TCRdb stores in-frame clones only, minus some. The repertoire holds 170,000 or so clones, with around 90% as singletons. The sequencing used peripheral blood, collected on day 0 of AZD1222 vaccination. Receptor source: an adult in good health.

This sequence joins TRBV7-2 and TRBJ2-5; D is possibly TRBD2 (5 bases). Germline CDR1 and CDR2: SGHTA and FQGNSA. The CDR3 loop spans 14 amino acids. V gave up 4 bases and J gave up 3 bases, with 12 bases separating them. CDR3 sequence reads: CASSSYYGKETQYF. As DNA, the CDR3 is TGTGCCAGCAGCTCCTACTACGGGAAAGAGACCCAGTACTTC.

This clone was recorded only once. The rearrangement joins TRBV9 to TRBJ2-1; 7 bases line up with TRBD1. Germline V gene lookup returns CDR1 SGDLS and CDR2 YYNGEE. The CDR3 runs to 16 residues. With 0 bases clipped from V and 5 bases from J, the junction kept 8 bases outside the gene matches. This CDR3 reads CASSVGTGARNNEQFF. The CDR3 DNA follows: TGTGCCAGCAGCGTAGGTACAGGGGCTAGGAACAATGAGCAGTTCTTC.

A word on this clone: In the same sample, other DNA sequences code for this CDR3. The V call is TRBV18, the J call TRBJ1-1; unclear D gene. Germline lookup yields CDR1 KGHSH and CDR2 LQKENI. This CDR3 has 15 residues. V lost 3 bases and J 1 base, leaving 12 bases between the germline ends. CDR3 residues: CASSPRRGGNTEAFF. Written as DNA, the CDR3 is TGTGCCAGCTCACCCAGGCGTGGAGGGAACACTGAAGCTTTCTTT.

This clone was seen a single time. The chain uses TRBV4-1 and TRBJ2-7, with 9 positions matching TRBD1. V trimming: 5 bases; J trimming: 2 bases; junction bases outside the gene matches: 7. The CDR3 contains 15 residues. Germline loops: CDR1 MGHRA, CDR2 YSYEKL. The CDR3 spells CASSARTGDPYEQYF. The DNA for the CDR3 is TGCGCCAGCAGCGCCCGGACAGGGGACCCCTACGAGCAGTACTTC.

CDR3 nucleotides: TGCGCCAGCAGCTCGAGGGGAGCTAATGAAAAACTGTTTTTT. Translating gives CASSSRGANEKLFF. The rearrangement joins TRBV4-1 to TRBJ1-4; weak D call: TRBD1 (5 bases). CDR3 size: 14 residues. Per germline, CDR1 MGHRA and CDR2 YSYEKL. The V end lost 5 bases, the J end lost 3 bases, and 10 bases lay between the germline ends.

The gene calls are TRBV30 and TRBJ2-7, with D possibly being TRBD1 (5 bases). This CDR3 has 13 residues. The V end was cut by 6 bases, the J end by 0 bases, with 12 bases between. Germline V gene sequence: CDR1 GTSNPN, CDR2 SVGIG (reference sequence). CDR3 DNA sequence: TGTGCCTGTACAGGTCCTTTCTCCTACGAGCAGTACTTC. Its protein is CACTGPFSYEQYF.

This clone has only one observation. The chain joins TRBV18 to TRBJ2-2; D is possibly TRBD1 (6 bases). Germline values: CDR1 KGHSH, CDR2 LQKENI. The CDR3 has 15 amino acids. The V end lost 6 bases, the J end lost 8 bases, and 19 bases lay between the germline ends. The DNA for the CDR3 is TGTGCCAGCTCCTTCAGGGGCCGCTCTGAAGGGGAGCTGTTTTTT. Protein sequence: CASSFRGRSEGELFF.

With respect to this clone: The sample contains more than one DNA sequence encoding this CDR3. This chain uses TRBV19 with TRBJ2-7, with 8 bases lining up with TRBD2. The germline gives CDR1 LNHDA, CDR2 SQIVND (reference sequence). CDR3 length: 15 residues. V lost 3 bases, J lost 4 bases, and 8 bases stayed unmatched. The CDR3: CASSIQAGGRYEQYF. CDR3 sequence (DNA): TGTGCCAGTAGTATTCAGGCGGGAGGCCGTTACGAGCAGTACTTC.